This paragraph reports one T cell receptor (beta chain). Its cognate antigen has yet to be identified. Base qualities are not at hand, and no much larger clone is one base apart. This sample is drawn from a study of blood T cell repertoires in COVID-19 (dated by TCRdb to 2019 to 2021). A note on the overall study: Collaborator samples came from the United States, Italy and Spain and covered acute and convalescent phases of COVID-19. The repertoires were made available in a free public database intended to serve as a resource for research on the immune response to SARS-CoV-2. The samples were drawn from two sources: the first 160 participants of the ongoing ImmuneRACE study, and over 950 subjects contributed by 6 global collaborators. Where available, HLA class I and class II types were obtained from metadata supplied by the sample provider rather than from assay-based typing. Subjects who had been exposed to COVID-19, were actively infected with it, or had recovered from it provided the deeply sampled blood TCRbeta repertoires that made up the dataset. The material from the prospective study consisted of cDNA or gDNA derived from T cells, B-cell-depleted T cells, or PBMCs. A de-identified subject ID, COVID-19 status, age in years and sex were almost always included in the sample metadata.

TCRbeta CDR3 regions were amplified from genomic DNA using the immunoSEQ Assay, a bias-controlled multiplex PCR. The source study handled its data this way. Nucleated cell counts per sample were estimated from amplification of reference gene primers within the assay. To quantify the absolute abundance of each unique TCRbeta CDR3 rearrangement, sequence reads were collapsed and filtered. Productive Simpson clonality was computed per sample as the square root of Simpson's diversity index over productive rearrangements. TCRdb took over this immuneACCESS table, retaining in-frame rearrangements with V and J assigned. Such tables are incomplete; in checked studies, under half of the missing clones stem from an unresolved V gene, and the remainder is unexplained. The V and J calls and clone size are taken from that table; D and trimming were inferred from the DNA. The sample data list 120,000 or so clones, and 88% of these were observed just once. The leading ten clones occupy 0.95% to 1.5% of the sample.

Inclusive of the bounding cysteine and phenylalanine, the CDR3 is 13 residues long. Just the 39-base CDR3 DNA is kept, in frame starting at base 1. V was cut back by 10 bases and J by 4 bases, leaving a gap of 16 bases between them. Sequences MNHEY (CDR1) and SVGAGI (CDR2) are obtained from the germline V gene. The collaborating institutions used their own protocols to collect whole blood in K2EDTA tubes. For TCRbeta analysis, collaborator samples were shipped as frozen whole blood, as isolated PBMCs, or as DNA extracted from either sample type. Results and caveats for the whole study, not just this receptor: How much clinical and demographic metadata was included differed by source and by participant, and the metadata was provided uncurated.

Input material: peripheral blood. The receptor's source is a woman of 80 years or more with acute or convalescent COVID-19. The chain uses TRBV6-5 and TRBJ1-2, with no confidently assigned D gene. The nucleotide sequence is TGTGCCACCCGAGGGCAAGACCTCTATGGCTACACCTTC. Its amino acids are CATRGQDLYGYTF.